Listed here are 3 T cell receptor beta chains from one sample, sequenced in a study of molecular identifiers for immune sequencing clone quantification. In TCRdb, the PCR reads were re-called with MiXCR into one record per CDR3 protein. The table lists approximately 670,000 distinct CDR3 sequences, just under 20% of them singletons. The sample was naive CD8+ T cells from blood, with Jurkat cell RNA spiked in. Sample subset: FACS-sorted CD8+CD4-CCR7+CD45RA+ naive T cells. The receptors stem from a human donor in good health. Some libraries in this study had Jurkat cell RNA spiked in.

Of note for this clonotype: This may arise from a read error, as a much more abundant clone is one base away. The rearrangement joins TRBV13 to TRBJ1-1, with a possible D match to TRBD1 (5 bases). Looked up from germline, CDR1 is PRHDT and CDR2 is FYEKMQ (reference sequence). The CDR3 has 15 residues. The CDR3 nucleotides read TGTGCCAGCAGCTTAGACGGGCAGGGAGACACTGAAGCTGTCTTT. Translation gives CASSLDGQGDTEAVF.

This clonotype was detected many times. The CDR3 region has the DNA TGTGCCAGCAGCCTAATCGACAAGTCCTACGAGCAGTACTTC. As protein: CASSLIDKSYEQYF. The chain couples TRBV7-2 to TRBJ2-7; no reliable D call. Germline values: CDR1 SGHTA, CDR2 FQGNSA. Trimming left V 5 bases short and J 1 base short, with 12 bases between. The CDR3 is 14 residues long.

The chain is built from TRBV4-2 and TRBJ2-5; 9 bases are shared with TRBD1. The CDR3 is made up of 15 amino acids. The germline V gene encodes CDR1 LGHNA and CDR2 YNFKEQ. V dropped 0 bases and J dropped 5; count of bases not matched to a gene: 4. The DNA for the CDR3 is TGTGCCAGCAGCCAAGAAGGACAGGGGCACGAGACCCAGTACTTC. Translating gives CASSQEGQGHETQYF.